The T cell receptor (beta chain) described here comes from a study of cytomegalovirus exposure and HLA in healthy donors. General study results and limits: Trimming of TCR beta V- and J-genes showed a link, identified in a later analysis, to a missense DCLRE1C variant.

The PCR ran on 60 Vbeta and 13 Jbeta primers. Here immunoSEQ multiplex PCR was the method, and the copy in TCRdb shows in-frame clones only, minus some. The repertoire has about 200,000 clones, around 80% of them found once; the top ten carry about 1.7%. Comments on this clone: Its antigen remains unidentified.

V lost 6 bases, J lost 5 bases, and 18 bases stayed unmatched. This CDR3 is built from 18 residues. The germline CDR1 and CDR2 sequences are MDHEN and SYDVKM. This TCR was sampled from a man aged 45 to 65 in good health and CMV-seronegative. The chain joins TRBV28 to TRBJ2-2; 7 bases match TRBD2. The material sequenced was PBMCs. The CDR3 sequence is CASSFYSPLARRTGELFF. The DNA of the CDR3 is TGTGCCAGCAGCTTTTATTCCCCACTAGCGCGAAGGACCGGGGAGCTGTTTTTT.